This T cell receptor beta chain originates from a study of identical twins. Study results and caveats: Analyses of zero insertions could, in part, be confounded by invariant MAIT and iNKT cells.

Healthy Caucasians, and only they, were the donors. TCRdb reprocessed the 5' RACE reads with MiXCR, giving one entry per CDR3 protein. The table shows fewer than 250,000 distinct CDR3 sequences, with 7.5% occurring only once. This CDR3 is 15 amino acids long. V was clipped by 5 bases and J by 0 bases, with 14 bases between them. Germline V gene sequence: CDR1 KGHSH, CDR2 LQKENI. Notes on this clonotype: Its antigen is undetermined.

This sample also belongs to another study, concerning yellow fever vaccine responses in identical twins.

This receptor was taken from a woman under 30 in good health. Sample: CD8+ T cells sorted from blood. V usage is TRBV18 and J usage is TRBJ2-7, with D tentatively TRBD2 (5 bases). This CDR3 reads CASSSNGESSYEQYV. CDR3 in DNA: TGTGCCAGCTCATCGAACGGGGAGAGCTCCTACGAGCAGTACGTC.